These T cell receptor beta chains were read from a single sample in a study of T-cell reconstitution after alpha-beta-depleted transplantation in children. TCRdb reprocessed the PCR reads via MiXCR and lists one record per CDR3 protein. There are 200,000 to 250,000 distinct CDR3 sequences in the sample; roughly 23% occur only once, and about 2.5% lies in the top ten. Specimen: PBMCs, collected before TCRalphabeta/CD19-depleted stem cell transplant. These receptors were collected from a girl aged 2 to 9 with Fanconi anemia, due to receive a stem cell transplant. Each CDR3 is given with its conserved first and last residue. D genes are given only for firm matches. A row's size may be missing; if present it is once, few, many or a size class.

13	TRBV6-1	TRBJ2-7	-	-	CASSVPGTYEQYF	TGTGCCAGCAGTGTCCCCGGCACCTACGAGCAGTACTTC
15	TRBV12-3/TRBV12-4	TRBJ2-3	many	-	CASSPGGRATDTQYF	TGTGCCAGCAGTCCCGGGGGCAGGGCGACAGATACGCAGTATTTT
15	TRBV7-2	TRBJ2-5	few	-	CASSSQSYSGATQYF	TGTGCCAGCAGCTCTCAATCGTATAGTGGGGCGACCCAGTACTTC
14	TRBV20-1	TRBJ2-5	many	TRBD2	CSARVGGRRETQYF	TGCAGTGCTAGAGTCGGCGGGAGAAGGGAGACCCAGTACTTC
13	TRBV29-1	TRBJ2-7	many	TRBD2	CSVDPGTSGKQYF	TGCAGCGTTGACCCCGGGACTAGCGGCAAGCAGTACTTC
13	TRBV2	TRBJ2-7	-	-	CASSEIGRDEQYF	TGTGCCAGCAGTGAGATAGGGAGAGACGAGCAGTACTTC
13	TRBV7-3	TRBJ2-7	few	TRBD1	CASSLTGGDEQYF	TGTGCCAGCAGCTTGACAGGGGGCGACGAGCAGTACTTC
15	TRBV20-1	TRBJ2-3	-	TRBD2	CSGVSEREDTDTQYF	TGCAGTGGGGTCAGCGAGCGGGAGGACACAGATACGCAGTATTTT
12	TRBV27	TRBJ1-1	many	-	CASSLPGHEAFF	TGTGCCAGCAGTTTACCAGGACATGAAGCTTTCTTT
11	TRBV20-1	TRBJ2-5	-	-	CSANRGETQYF	TGCAGTGCTAATCGGGGGGAGACCCAGTACTTC
16	TRBV5-1	TRBJ2-3	many	TRBD2	CASSRPTSGREDTQYF	TGCGCCAGCAGCCGACCAACTAGCGGGAGGGAAGATACGCAGTATTTT
13	TRBV7-3	TRBJ2-7	few	-	CASSRGPHYEQYF	TGTGCCAGCAGCCGGGGCCCTCACTACGAGCAGTACTTC
11	TRBV20-1	TRBJ1-2	-	-	CSVGWGYGYTF	TGCAGTGTCGGGTGGGGCTATGGCTACACCTTC
14	TRBV29-1	TRBJ2-5	many	-	CSVGGGSGLGTQYF	TGCAGCGTTGGAGGAGGATCAGGGCTAGGGACCCAGTACTTC
17	TRBV7-3	TRBJ2-1	-	-	CASSLRRRGTRGHEQFF	TGTGCCAGCAGCTTAAGGAGAAGGGGGACCAGGGGACATGAGCAGTTCTTC
12	TRBV4-2	TRBJ2-7	-	-	CASSPAGHEQYF	TGTGCCAGCAGCCCTGCGGGCCACGAGCAGTACTTC
14	TRBV20-1	TRBJ2-1	many	TRBD2	CSAPPGLGDNEQFF	TGCAGTGCTCCCCCGGGACTAGGGGACAATGAGCAGTTCTTC
13	TRBV5-5	TRBJ2-2	many	-	CASSSQNTGELFF	TGTGCCAGCAGCTCTCAGAACACCGGGGAGCTGTTTTTT
13	TRBV29-1	TRBJ1-3	-	-	CSVVKDSGNTIYF	TGCAGCGTTGTGAAAGACTCTGGAAACACCATATATTTT
17	TRBV6-5	TRBJ2-7	many	TRBD2	CASSYSGLAGATYEQYF	TGTGCCAGCAGTTACTCCGGACTAGCGGGGGCCACCTACGAGCAGTACTTC
15	TRBV29-1	TRBJ2-1	-	-	CSVVSWWQDYNEQFF	TGCAGCGTTGTTTCTTGGTGGCAGGACTACAATGAGCAGTTCTTC
16	TRBV28	TRBJ1-5	-	TRBD1	CASSVPQGRGRQPQHF	TGTGCCAGCAGTGTACCCCAGGGGAGGGGGCGGCAGCCCCAGCATTTT
13	TRBV29-1	TRBJ1-5	-	-	CSVAAGSNQPQHF	TGCAGCGTTGCGGCGGGGAGCAATCAGCCCCAGCATTTT
13	TRBV14	TRBJ2-5	few	TRBD1	CASRHQGALTQYF	TGTGCCAGCAGACATCAGGGGGCCCTGACCCAGTACTTC
12	TRBV29-1	TRBJ1-5	-	-	CSVVMGGRAQHF	TGCAGCGTTGTGATGGGGGGGAGGGCCCAGCATTTT
16	TRBV7-8	TRBJ2-7	-	TRBD2	CASSVLAGGRAYEQYF	TGTGCCAGCAGCGTACTAGCGGGGGGGCGAGCCTACGAGCAGTACTTC
12	TRBV18	TRBJ1-2	many	-	CASSPLTYGYTF	TGTGCCAGCTCACCACTGACCTATGGCTACACCTTC
14	TRBV20-1	TRBJ2-5	few	-	CSATRRGAEETQYF	TGCAGTGCGACTCGTCGAGGGGCGGAAGAGACCCAGTACTTC
16	TRBV7-2	TRBJ2-5	-	TRBD1	CASSLVSPGGQETQYF	TGTGCCAGCAGCTTAGTTTCTCCAGGGGGACAAGAGACCCAGTACTTC
13	TRBV29-1	TRBJ1-6	many	-	CSVGSSYNSPLHF	TGCAGCGTTGGGAGCTCCTATAATTCACCCCTCCACTTT
14	TRBV27	TRBJ2-7	-	-	CASNPGYRRYEQYF	TGTGCCAGCAATCCGGGGTACCGCCGCTACGAGCAGTACTTC
17	TRBV11-2	TRBJ2-1	-	-	CASSLEYSGGIYNEQFF	TGTGCCAGCAGCTTAGAGTATTCCGGGGGAATCTACAATGAGCAGTTCTTC
15	TRBV7-3	TRBJ2-1	many	TRBD2	CASSLSSGMYNEQFF	TGTGCCAGCAGCTTATCAAGCGGGATGTACAATGAGCAGTTCTTC
13	TRBV29-1	TRBJ2-7	few	-	CSVAERTPGEQYF	TGCAGCGTTGCGGAAAGGACACCAGGAGAGCAGTACTTC
13	TRBV20-1	TRBJ2-3	many	-	CSANLRNTDTQYF	TGCAGTGCTAACCTGAGAAATACAGATACGCAGTATTTT
14	TRBV20-1	TRBJ2-1	many	TRBD2	CSARTSGRAFEQFF	TGCAGTGCTAGAACCAGCGGGAGGGCCTTCGAGCAGTTCTTC
13	TRBV29-1	TRBJ2-5	-	TRBD1	CSVPWTGQETQYF	TGCAGCGTGCCGTGGACAGGTCAGGAGACCCAGTACTTC
16	TRBV4-1	TRBJ2-7	-	-	CASSQDGRAGAREQYF	TGCGCCAGCAGCCAAGATGGCAGGGCAGGGGCTCGGGAGCAGTACTTC
15	TRBV12-3/TRBV12-4	TRBJ2-6	-	-	CASSPPLAGANVLTF	TGTGCCAGCAGTCCACCCTTAGCTGGGGCCAACGTCCTGACTTTC
17	TRBV7-7	TRBJ2-5	-	-	CASSLEFQGRVIETQYF	TGTGCCAGCAGCTTGGAGTTTCAGGGACGGGTGATTGAGACCCAGTACTTC
11	TRBV9	TRBJ2-4	few	-	CASSAQGLQYF	TGTGCCAGCAGCGCCCAGGGGCTGCAGTACTTC
14	TRBV5-1	TRBJ2-1	many	-	CASSLDGRYNEQFF	TGCGCCAGCAGCTTGGACGGACGCTACAATGAGCAGTTCTTC